Shown below are 24 T cell receptor beta chains from a single sample sequenced in a study of blood T cell repertoires in COVID-19. The repertoire was sequenced with immunoSEQ multiplex PCR; TCRdb's copy has only in-frame clones and lacks some. Of about 170,000 clones in the sample, about 85% were seen once. Material: peripheral blood. These receptors were taken from a man aged 80 or over with COVID-19, enrolled during active disease.

The chain combines TRBV14 with TRBJ2-1; tentatively, D is TRBD2 (6 bases). This CDR3 is built from 16 residues. V lost 1 base to trimming and J lost 3 bases, with 13 bases between them. Germline CDR1 SGHDN, CDR2 FVKESK. The CDR3, as DNA: TGTGCCAGCAGCCAAGGCGGGACCAGACTCTACAATGAGCAGTTCTTC. Encoded protein: CASSQGGTRLYNEQFF.

The rearrangement uses TRBV9 and TRBJ2-7; D might be TRBD2 (6 bases). Germline V lookup: CDR1 SGDLS, CDR2 YYNGEE. The length of the CDR3 is 14 residues. The V end was cut by 0 bases, the J end by 6 bases, with 13 bases between. CDR3 in amino acids: CASSVEPGEAEQYF. CDR3 DNA: TGTGCCAGCAGCGTAGAACCGGGGGAGGCCGAGCAGTACTTC.

The rearrangement joins TRBV3-1 (or the pseudogene TRBV3-2) to TRBJ1-4, with no clear D. V was cut by 6 bases and J by 8 bases, with 10 bases left in between. CDR1 and CDR2 from the germline V gene are LGHDT and YNNKEL (reference sequence). CDR3 length equals 12 residues. The CDR3 region is CASRPAGEKLFF. The CDR3 DNA reads TGTGCCAGCAGGCCAGCGGGGGAAAAACTGTTTTTT.

A single count supports this clone. V gene TRBV7-3 combines with J gene TRBJ1-1, with unresolved D. Trimming pared 4 bases from V and 1 base from J, leaving 7 bases between. CDR3 length: 13 amino acids. Germline loops: CDR1 SGHTA, CDR2 FQGTGA. DNA of the CDR3: TGTGCCAGCAGCTGGGCCTCGAACACTGAAGCTTTCTTT. It specifies CASSWASNTEAFF. Together with reference TRBV7-3 and TRBJ1-1, the CDR3 gives the full variable domain: GAGVSQTPSNKVTEKGKYVELRCDPISGHTALYWYRQSLGQGPEFLIYFQGTGAADDSGLPNDRFFAVRPEGSVSTLKIQRTERGDSAVYLCASSWASNTEAFFGQGTRLTVV.

The chain links TRBV28 to TRBJ2-7; maybe TRBD2 (6 bases). In germline, CDR1 is MDHEN, CDR2 SYDVKM. The ends were cut back, 6 bases at V and 0 bases at J, with 12 bases in the middle. The CDR3 spans 14 residues. CDR3 protein: CASRRLGSSYEQYF. The CDR3 DNA reads TGTGCCAGCAGGCGACTAGGCAGCTCCTACGAGCAGTACTTC.

The V call is TRBV5-1, the J call TRBJ1-3; D gene unclear. The V gene lost 0 bases and the J gene lost 4 bases, with 8 bases spanning the gap. The CDR3 sequence is 14 residues long. Germline CDR1 reads SGHRS; CDR2 reads YFSETQ. The CDR3 nucleotides are TGCGCCAGCAGCTTGGGACTTTTGGGAAACACCATATATTTT. Translating gives CASSLGLLGNTIYF. Together with reference TRBV5-1 and TRBJ1-3, the CDR3 gives the full variable domain: KAGVTQTPRYLIKTRGQQVTLSCSPISGHRSVSWYQQTPGQGLQFLFEYFSETQRNKGNFPGRFSGRQFSNSRSEMNVSTLELGDSALYLCASSLGLLGNTIYFGEGSWLTVV.

The chain recombines TRBV2 with TRBJ1-5, with 9 bases fitting TRBD1. The V segment lost 6 bases and the J segment 4 bases; nucleotides outside the gene matches: 7. The CDR3 has 15 amino acids. Germline V gene lookup returns CDR1 SNHLY and CDR2 FYNNEI. This CDR3 reads CASRHTGGGNQPQHF. In DNA form, the CDR3 reads TGTGCCAGCAGGCATACAGGGGGCGGAAATCAGCCCCAGCATTTT.

The rearrangement uses TRBV19 and TRBJ1-6; tentative D call: TRBD1 (5 bases). V was trimmed by 3 bases and J by 3 bases, leaving 15 bases between them. The CDR3 consists of 17 residues. The germline V gene encodes CDR1 LNHDA and CDR2 SQIVND (reference sequence). CDR3 coding DNA: TGTGCCAGTAGTATGTATCCACGAAGGGGCTATAATTCACCCCTCCACTTT. Translated: CASSMYPRRGYNSPLHF. Full variable domain (remainder filled in from reference TRBV19 and TRBJ1-6): DGGITQSPKYLFRKEGQNVTLSCEQNLNHDAMYWYRQDPGQGLRLIYYSQIVNDFQKGDIAEGYSVSREKKESFPLTVTSAQKNPTAFYLCASSMYPRRGYNSPLHFGNGTRLTVT.

This clone appeared once. This chain joins TRBV10-3 and TRBJ1-2, with a possible D match to TRBD1 (5 bases). The CDR3 spans 13 residues. The germline CDR1 and CDR2 sequences are ENHRY and SYGVKD. The V and J ends lost 7 bases and 0 bases respectively, with 9 bases between them. Here the CDR3 reads CAITTGPNYGYTF. CDR3 bases: TGTGCCATCACAACAGGACCTAACTATGGCTACACCTTC.

In its sample, this clone was seen once. CDR3 in amino acids: CASSDGSSYEQYF. CDR3 bases: TGTGCCAGCTCCGACGGGAGCTCCTACGAGCAGTACTTC. V and J are TRBV11-3 and TRBJ2-7; TRBD2 is a possible D gene (6 bases). The CDR3 extends over 13 amino acids. The germline gives CDR1 SGHNT, CDR2 YENEEA. Trimming took 8 bases from V and 0 from J, leaving 11 bases between them.

This clone was counted only a few times. The chain is built from TRBV6-5 and TRBJ2-5; possible D gene TRBD1, 5 bases. The CDR3 consists of 15 residues. The V end was cut by 5 bases, the J end by 1 base, with 14 bases between. Looked up from germline, CDR1 is MNHEY and CDR2 is SVGAGI. The CDR3 DNA is TGTGCCAGCAGTAACAAGACAGCCCTCCAAGAGACCCAGTACTTC. This encodes CASSNKTALQETQYF.

This rearrangement joins TRBV2 to TRBJ2-7; D uncertain. Trimming cost V 6 bases and J 7 bases, with 22 bases left between them. The germline V gene has CDR1 SNHLY and CDR2 FYNNEI. CDR3 length: 15 residues. DNA for the CDR3: TGTGCCAGCAGCCCCGCAAATTCGAACCTACGAGAGCAGTACTTC. Amino acids: CASSPANSNLREQYF.

The chain combines TRBV12-3 or TRBV12-4 with TRBJ1-5; 7 bases map to TRBD1. V gave up 4 bases and J gave up 7 bases; unmatched junction bases: 1. CDR3 length equals 12 residues. The DNA for the CDR3 is TGTGCCAGCAGTTCGACAGGGCAGCCCCAGCATTTT. It yields the protein CASSSTGQPQHF.

The chain joins TRBV2 to TRBJ1-4; TRBD1 matches 8 bases. Germline values: CDR1 SNHLY, CDR2 FYNNEI. CDR3 length: 15 residues. The V gene end was trimmed by 3 bases and the J gene end by 7 bases; junction bases not matched to a gene: 7. Here the CDR3 DNA reads TGTGCCAGCAGTGATCAGGGGGCGATTGGTGAAAAACTGTTTTTT. Translated, it gives CASSDQGAIGEKLFF.

The V and J genes are TRBV27 and TRBJ2-1; TRBD2 matches at 11 bases. The germline gives CDR1 MNHEY, CDR2 SMNVEV (reference sequence). After removal of 2 bases from V and 0 bases from J, the junction contained 18 bases not matched to a gene. The CDR3 extends over 22 amino acids. CDR3 DNA: TGTGCCAGCAGTTTACGTATTGAGGTTCTAGCGGGGGGTACGGGCTCCTACAATGAGCAGTTCTTC. Translated, it gives CASSLRIEVLAGGTGSYNEQFF.

Only one count was recorded for this clone. This chain joins TRBV12-5 and TRBJ2-5, with D possibly matching TRBD1 (6 bases). Germline CDR1 is LGHNT and CDR2 is FRNRAP. V was clipped by 7 bases and J by 2 bases, with 14 bases between them. The CDR3 sequence is 14 residues long. This chain's CDR3 is CASADTGSQETQYF. Written as DNA, the CDR3 is TGTGCTAGTGCCGATACAGGGAGTCAAGAGACCCAGTACTTC.

This chain uses TRBV7-9 with TRBJ1-4, with 10 bases that match TRBD1. CDR1 and CDR2 (germline): SEHNR, FQNEAQ (reference sequence). This CDR3 is built from 15 residues. V lost 5 bases to trimming and J lost 5 bases; unmatched junction nucleotides: 5. The CDR3 protein is CASSPGQGGNEKLFF. CDR3 in DNA: TGTGCCAGCAGCCCCGGACAGGGGGGAAATGAAAAACTGTTTTTT.

V gene TRBV5-4 combines with J gene TRBJ2-5; 12 bases align to TRBD2. The V gene end was trimmed by 5 bases and the J gene end by 4 bases; junction bases not matched to a gene: 9. The CDR3 covers 16 residues. Germline V gene data show CDR1 as SGHNT and CDR2 as YYREEE (reference sequence). The CDR3 DNA reads as TGTGCCAGCAGTTCCCTAGCGGGGGGGCCCCGAGAGACCCAGTACTTC. Its protein is CASSSLAGGPRETQYF.

This clone has more than one count but fewer than ten. V is TRBV20-1 and J is TRBJ1-1, with 8 bases lining up with TRBD1. J was trimmed by 7 bases and V by 7 bases; bases with no gene match: 5. The germline V gene has CDR1 DFQATT and CDR2 SNEGSKA (reference sequence). The CDR3 extends over 11 amino acids. CDR3 in DNA: TGCAGTGTGCAGGGGGCGGGTGAAGCTTTCTTT. Amino acids: CSVQGAGEAFF.

The chain links TRBV5-1 to TRBJ1-1; D is uncertain. Germline CDR1 and CDR2: SGHRS and YFSETQ. The CDR3 loop spans 13 amino acids. The ends were cut back, 4 bases at V and 0 bases at J, with 7 bases in the middle. The CDR3 loop reads CASSDTVNTEAFF. The CDR3 DNA is TGCGCCAGCAGCGACACAGTGAACACTGAAGCTTTCTTT.

The CDR3 protein is CASSQDLGDYGYTF. The CDR3 region has the DNA TGTGCCAGCAGCCAAGACTTGGGAGACTATGGCTACACCTTC. The chain couples TRBV3-1 (or the pseudogene TRBV3-2) to TRBJ1-2; D gene unclear. The CDR3 is 14 amino acids. In germline, CDR1 is LGHDT, CDR2 YNNKEL (reference sequence). The V gene lost 0 bases and the J gene lost 3 bases, with 8 bases spanning the gap.

V is TRBV27 and J is TRBJ1-2; 7 bases are shared with TRBD1. Per germline, CDR1 MNHEY and CDR2 SMNVEV (reference sequence). The J segment lost 8 bases and the V segment lost 4 bases, leaving 10 bases of the junction unmatched. The CDR3 length is 14 residues. The CDR3 spells CASSSRTGEGGYTF. The CDR3, as DNA: TGTGCCAGCAGTTCCCGTACAGGGGAAGGAGGCTACACCTTC.

The sample holds one count of this clone. This rearrangement joins TRBV5-1 to TRBJ2-2; tentative D call: TRBD1 (6 bases). V was trimmed by 1 base and J by 7 bases, leaving 14 bases between them. The germline gives CDR1 SGHRS, CDR2 YFSETQ. The CDR3 extends over 15 amino acids. The CDR3 loop reads CASSLLVQGDGELFF. CDR3 nucleotide sequence: TGCGCCAGCAGCTTGTTGGTACAGGGAGACGGGGAGCTGTTTTTT.

The J gene is TRBJ1-5, the V gene TRBV28; possible D gene TRBD1, 6 bases. This CDR3 is 16 amino acids long. From germline, CDR1 is MDHEN and CDR2 SYDVKM. V was shortened by 5 bases and J by 2 bases, with 16 bases between the two germline ends. The CDR3: CASSTSGAGGNQPQHF. As DNA, the CDR3 is TGTGCCAGCAGTACCTCAGGGGCCGGTGGCAATCAGCCCCAGCATTTT.